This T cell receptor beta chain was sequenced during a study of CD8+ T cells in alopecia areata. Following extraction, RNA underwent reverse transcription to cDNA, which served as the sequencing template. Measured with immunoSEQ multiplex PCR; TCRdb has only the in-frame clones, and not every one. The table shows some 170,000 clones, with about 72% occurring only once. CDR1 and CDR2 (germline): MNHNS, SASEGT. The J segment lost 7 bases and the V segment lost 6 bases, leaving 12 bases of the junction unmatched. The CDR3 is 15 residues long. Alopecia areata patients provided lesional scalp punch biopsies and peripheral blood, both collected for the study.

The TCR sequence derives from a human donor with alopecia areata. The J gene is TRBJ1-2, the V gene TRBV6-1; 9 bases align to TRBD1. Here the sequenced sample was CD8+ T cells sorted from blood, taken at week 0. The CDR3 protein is CASRLPDRGPSGYTF. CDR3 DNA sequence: TGTGCCAGCAGACTTCCGGACAGGGGCCCATCTGGCTACACCTTC.